This T cell receptor (beta chain) was documented in a study of cytomegalovirus exposure and HLA in healthy donors. Study-level points and caveats: V- and J-gene trimming in TCR beta was tied to a missense DCLRE1C variant by an analysis performed later. Cytomegalovirus-associated status was assigned to 150 or so TCR beta chains.

PCR used 60 Vbeta primers and 13 Jbeta primers. Generated by immunoSEQ multiplex PCR, the TCRdb table keeps only in-frame clones and is missing some. The sample consists of about 190,000 clones, over 80% of them appearing once. Germline-derived CDR1 and CDR2 are SGHNT and YYREEE (reference sequence). CDR3 length: 13 amino acids. Trimming shortened V by 3 bases and J by 1 base, and 6 bases separated the two germline ends. Comment on this clone: Its antigen remains unknown.

This clonotype originated in a man aged 25 to 45 in good health and CMV-seronegative. This chain connects TRBV5-4 to TRBJ2-3; TRBD2 is a possible D gene (5 bases). Material: PBMCs. The DNA for the CDR3 is TGTGCCAGCAGCTACGGGGGCACAGATACGCAGTATTTT. Encoded protein: CASSYGGTDTQYF.